The T cell receptor (beta chain) under discussion was sequenced for a study of cytomegalovirus exposure and HLA in healthy donors. Study findings and constraints: Some highly shared sequence variants likely arose as a pipeline artifact. Indistinguishable V segments, including TRBV6-2 and TRBV6-3, were excluded. Immune exposure data for these donors was limited to CMV serostatus.

The PCR was carried out with 60 Vbeta primers and 13 Jbeta primers. Assay: immunoSEQ multiplex PCR; the TCRdb copy retains only in-frame clones and omits some. The sample contains 180,000 or so clones, around three quarters of which appear only once. This CDR3 comprises 15 residues. Trimming left V 1 base short and J 1 base short, with 13 bases between. CDR1 and CDR2 from the germline V gene are GTSNPN and SVGIG (reference sequence). Concerning this clone itself: The antigen is not known.

The chain uses TRBV30 and TRBJ1-2; D not resolved. The TCR was taken from a woman aged 50 to 60 in good health and CMV-seronegative. The sequencing input was PBMCs. CDR3 in amino acids: CAWSEAGLGNYGYTF. The CDR3 DNA sequence: TGTGCCTGGAGTGAGGCGGGGTTGGGTAACTATGGCTACACCTTC.